This T cell receptor (beta chain) was retrieved from a study of beta chain features in type 1 diabetes. Study details: The study found patients and healthy donors alike in age, gender and cell yields.

The CDR3 is made up of 14 amino acids. V lost 4 bases to trimming and J lost 6 bases, with 17 bases between them. Per germline, CDR1 GTSNPN and CDR2 SVGIG (reference sequence). The investigators reverse transcribed all of the isolated RNA, so they sequenced expressed TCRB transcripts. Samples of naive, central memory and regulatory T cells yielded a mean of around 3.5 million reads. Repertoires were generated with immunoSEQ multiplex PCR, while TCRdb's copy carries only in-frame clones and drops some. The table records roughly 500,000 clones, around 28% of them present only once. The source material was naive CD4+ T cells from blood. This rearrangement joins TRBV30 to TRBJ2-3; TRBD1 is a possible D gene (6 bases). The sequence was collected from a man aged 18-30 years in good health. The CDR3: CAWTGTPRGDTQYF. In DNA, the CDR3 is TGTGCCTGGACGGGGACACCCCGAGGGGATACGCAGTATTTT.